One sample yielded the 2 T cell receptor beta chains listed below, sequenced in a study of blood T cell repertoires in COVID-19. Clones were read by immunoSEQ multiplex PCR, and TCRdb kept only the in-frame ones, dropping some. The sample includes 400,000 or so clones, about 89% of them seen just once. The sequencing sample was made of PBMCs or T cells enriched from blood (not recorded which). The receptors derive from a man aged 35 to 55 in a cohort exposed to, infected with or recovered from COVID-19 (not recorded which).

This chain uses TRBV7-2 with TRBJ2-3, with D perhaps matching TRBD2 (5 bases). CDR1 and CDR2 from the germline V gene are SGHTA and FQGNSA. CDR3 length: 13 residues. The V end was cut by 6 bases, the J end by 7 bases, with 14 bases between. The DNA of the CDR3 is TGTGCCAGCAGACCACCGGGAATCCATACGCAGTATTTT. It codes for CASRPPGIHTQYF. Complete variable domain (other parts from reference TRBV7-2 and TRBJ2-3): GAGVSQSPSNKVTEKGKDVELRCDPISGHTALYWYRQSLGQGLEFLIYFQGNSAPDKSGLPSDRFSAERTGGSVSTLTIQRTQQEDSAVYLCASRPPGIHTQYFGPGTRLTVL.

CDR3 bases: TGTGCCAGTAGTATTGAGGCTAGCGGGAGGAGAAGTGAGCAGTTCTTC. Encoded protein: CASSIEASGRRSEQFF. The V and J genes are TRBV19 and TRBJ2-1, with 11 bases fitting TRBD2. The CDR3 runs 16 residues. Per germline, CDR1 LNHDA and CDR2 SQIVND (reference sequence). V trimming: 3 bases; J trimming: 9 bases; junction bases outside the gene matches: 10.